The T cell receptor beta chain described here comes from a study of T-cell memory formation after mild COVID-19. TCRdb re-analysed the 5' RACE reads in MiXCR, keeping a single row per CDR3 protein. The sample has fewer than 250,000 distinct CDR3 sequences; roughly 30% are singletons. Unmatched junction bases numbered 10, after V lost 8 bases and J lost 8 bases. Germline V gene data show CDR1 as LGHNA and CDR2 as YSLEER. This CDR3 region has 13 residues. The sample consisted of PBMCs or a T cell subset sorted from them (not recorded which). The receptor was derived from an adult woman who had mild COVID-19 (a few samples of this study predate the infection). Cell type and time point are not known. The rearrangement uses TRBV4-3 and TRBJ1-2, with 8 bases lining up with TRBD1. The CDR3 loop is CASGGSGGYGYTF. CDR3 bases: TGCGCCAGCGGAGGTTCAGGGGGCTACGGCTACACCTTC.